The 30 T cell receptor beta chains given below trace back to one sample, sequenced in a study of T cell repertoires in cytomegalovirus infection. No antigen has been identified for these receptors. Each CDR3 protein gets one entry after TCRdb re-called the reads with MiXCR. The sample consists of 650,000 to 900,000 distinct CDR3 sequences, roughly 33% of them appearing once. The material sequenced was cultured CD8+ T cells from PBMCs, taken from culture after CMV antigen stimulation. These receptor sequences come from a human donor in good health (CMV status not recorded). Some clones in this sample may be carry-over from other donors' samples.

The V gene is TRBV6-2 or TRBV6-3, the J gene TRBJ1-6; D unresolved. This CDR3 spans 14 amino acids. From germline, CDR1 is MNHEY and CDR2 SVGEGT. The V end lost 2 bases, the J end lost 2 bases, and 4 bases lay between the germline ends. CDR3 DNA: TGTGCCAGCAGTTACGACACCTATAATTCACCCCTCCACTTT. This translates into CASSYDTYNSPLHF.

The chain couples TRBV23-1 to TRBJ2-7; D is uncertain. TRBV23-1 is known as an ORF, though its function is uncertain. CDR3 length equals 14 residues. V dropped 2 bases and J dropped 2 bases, with 10 bases sitting between them. CDR3 nucleotides: TGCGCCAGCAGTCAAAGGGTAGTCGCCTACGAGCAGTACTTC. Protein product: CASSQRVVAYEQYF.

On this clonotype: This may stem from a read error, because a much larger clone lies one nucleotide away. J is TRBJ2-5 and V is TRBV7-2; unclear D gene. The CDR3 totals 14 residues. Germline V CDR1 and CDR2: SGHTA, FQGNSA. The CDR3 DNA follows: TGTGCCAACAGCTTGGTGGACGGTCCCGAGACCCAGTACTTC. Protein sequence: CANSLVDGPETQYF.

The rearrangement links TRBV28 to TRBJ1-4; D may be TRBD1 (6 bases). This CDR3 spans 16 amino acids. Germline CDR1 is MDHEN and CDR2 is SYDVKM. V was pared by 0 bases and J by 8 bases, with 16 bases between. CDR3 in DNA: TGTGCCAGCAGTTTATGGACAGGTCCCAGGGAGGAAAAACTGTTTTTT. It translates to CASSLWTGPREEKLFF.

This clonotype was detected a few times. This chain uses TRBV7-9 with TRBJ1-2; D remains ambiguous. The CDR3 loop spans 11 amino acids. Trimming stripped 1 base from V and 7 bases from J, with 4 bases between. Germline CDR1 and CDR2: SEHNR and FQNEAQ (reference sequence). The CDR3 here is CASSLGAGYTF. CDR3 DNA: TGTGCCAGCAGCTTAGGGGCTGGCTACACCTTC.

The chain carries TRBV2 and TRBJ1-5; D gene uncertain. V was trimmed by 3 bases and J by 0 bases, leaving 12 bases between them. From germline, CDR1 is SNHLY and CDR2 FYNNEI. CDR3 length equals 16 residues. The CDR3 region has the DNA TGTGCCAGCAGTGATCTGGGTCCCTATAGCAATCAGCCCCAGCATTTT. Amino acid sequence: CASSDLGPYSNQPQHF.

With respect to this clonotype: Possible read error: a much larger clone is one base away. The chain combines TRBV7-2 with TRBJ2-3; D possibly corresponds to TRBD2 (5 bases). In germline, CDR1 is SGHTA, CDR2 FQGNSA. This CDR3 contains 15 residues. Trimming took off 2 bases at V and 0 bases at J, with 9 bases between the two ends. CDR3 amino acids: CASSLWCGSTDTQYF. The CDR3 DNA reads TGTGCCAGCAGCTTATGGTGCGGGAGCACAGATACGCAGTATTTT. The whole variable domain, filled in from reference TRBV7-2 and TRBJ2-3, reads GAGVSQSPSNKVTEKGKDVELRCDPISGHTALYWYRQSLGQGLEFLIYFQGNSAPDKSGLPSDRFSAERTGGSVSTLTIQRTQQEDSAVYLCASSLWCGSTDTQYFGPGTRLTVL.

Concerning this clonotype: One junction end does not reproduce the germline sequence, and a read error may be involved. This chain uses TRBV6-2 or TRBV6-3 with TRBJ2-5; 7 bases are shared with TRBD1. Germline-derived CDR1 and CDR2 are MNHEY and SVGEGT. The CDR3 length is 15 residues. The CDR3 coding sequence is TGTGCCAGCAGTCACTCCTGGGACAGCCAAGAGACCCAGTACTTC. Its protein is CASSHSWDSQETQYF.

The rearrangement uses TRBV7-2 and TRBJ2-5; 7 nucleotides agree with TRBD1. The CDR3 sequence is 15 residues long. V gave up 3 bases and J gave up 5 bases; unmatched junction bases: 9. Per the germline V gene, CDR1 is SGHTA and CDR2 is FQGNSA. The CDR3: CASSFLTGPWETQYF. DNA for the CDR3: TGTGCCAGCAGCTTCCTGACAGGGCCGTGGGAGACCCAGTACTTC.

In this sample, this clonotype turned up many times. The V gene is TRBV7-6, the J gene TRBJ2-7; 7 bases align to TRBD1. Germline CDR1 is SGHVS and CDR2 is FNYEAQ. CDR3 length: 14 residues. Trimming at V came to 5 bases and at J to 4 bases, leaving 8 bases not matched to a gene. CDR3 sequence (DNA): TGTGCCAGCAGCAGAGCCGGGACAGCATACGAGCAGTACGTC. Translation: CASSRAGTAYEQYV.

This clonotype was detected a few times. The chain carries TRBV2 and TRBJ2-1, with 11 bases that match TRBD1. CDR1 is SNHLY and CDR2 is FYNNEI in the germline V gene. This CDR3 has 15 amino acids. V lost 7 bases and J lost 2; bases outside the gene matches: 4. CDR3 region: CASTSGQGAYNEQFF. In DNA form, the CDR3 reads TGTGCCAGCACTTCGGGACAGGGGGCCTACAATGAGCAGTTCTTC.

This clonotype occurred a few times. The V call is TRBV29-1, the J call TRBJ1-2, with D maybe TRBD1 (6 bases). V was pared by 0 bases and J by 6 bases, with 14 bases between. CDR1 is SQVTM and CDR2 is ANQGSEA in the germline V gene. This CDR3 is 14 amino acids long. CDR3 sequence: CSVEDKGEGNGYTF. The CDR3 region has the DNA TGCAGCGTTGAAGATAAGGGGGAGGGGAATGGCTACACCTTC.

The rearrangement links TRBV27 to TRBJ2-1, with D maybe TRBD1 (5 bases). Trimming took 5 bases from V and 0 from J, leaving 17 bases between them. This CDR3 contains 17 residues. Germline lookup yields CDR1 MNHEY and CDR2 SMNVEV (reference sequence). CDR3 DNA sequence: TGTGCCAGCAGTCCCCTGAGTGCAGGGCACTCCTACAATGAGCAGTTCTTC. Translation: CASSPLSAGHSYNEQFF.

The chain couples TRBV5-1 to TRBJ1-2; D remains ambiguous. Germline-derived CDR1 and CDR2 are SGHRS and YFSETQ. The CDR3 extends over 13 amino acids. V shed 0 bases and J shed 2 bases, with 5 bases lying between them. CDR3 coding DNA: TGCGCCAGCAGCTTGGCCCGAAACTATGGCTACACCTTC. This codes for CASSLARNYGYTF.

As for this clonotype: This may come from a read error, since a much larger clone is one base off. This chain joins TRBV7-4 and TRBJ2-1; the D is unclear. The CDR3 loop spans 13 amino acids. Trimming cost V 5 bases and J 7 bases, with 12 bases left between them. The germline gives CDR1 SGHVT, CDR2 SQSDAQ. CDR3 amino acids: CASSQNMVNEQFF. The CDR3 DNA sequence: TGTGCCAGCAGCCAAAACATGGTGAATGAGCAGTTCTTC.

The chain combines TRBV2 with TRBJ1-1; D call uncertain. Germline CDR1 SNHLY, CDR2 FYNNEI. The CDR3 runs to 14 residues. Trimming removed 1 base at V and 6 bases at J, with 12 bases between. CDR3 residues: CASSEDLTGAEAFF. The CDR3 coding sequence is TGTGCCAGCAGTGAAGATTTAACGGGCGCTGAAGCTTTCTTT.

This clonotype has at least ten counts. The CDR3 region has the DNA TGTGCCAGCAGCCCCCAGGGGAGGGAGACCCAGTACTTC. This gives the protein CASSPQGRETQYF. The chain combines TRBV7-9 with TRBJ2-5; D is tentatively TRBD1 or TRBD2 (6 bases each). Germline lookup yields CDR1 SEHNR and CDR2 FQNEAQ (reference sequence). V shed 5 bases and J shed 5 bases, with 12 bases lying between them. This CDR3 has 13 residues.

As for this clonotype: Compared with germline, one end of the junction differs, possibly owing to a read error. The chain joins TRBV7-7 to TRBJ2-1; 9 nucleotides match TRBD1. Germline V gene lookup returns CDR1 SSHAT and CDR2 FNYEAQ (reference sequence). CDR3 length: 15 residues. CDR3: CASSLGPGQGSEQFF. Here the CDR3 DNA reads TGTGCTAGCAGCTTAGGGCCGGGACAGGGTAGTGAGCAGTTCTTC.

This clonotype was seen more than once but under ten times. The rearrangement links TRBV4-1 to TRBJ1-1, with D maybe TRBD1 (5 bases). The CDR3 covers 18 residues. Trimming cost V 0 bases and J 0 bases, with 17 bases left between them. The germline CDR1 and CDR2 sequences are MGHRA and YSYEKL. The CDR3 DNA reads as TGCGCCAGCAGCCAAGATCAACTAGGGGCAAATCTGAACACTGAAGCTTTCTTT. Residues: CASSQDQLGANLNTEAFF.

The chain is built from TRBV4-1 and TRBJ2-7; 11 positions match TRBD1. CDR3 length: 15 residues. Germline lookup yields CDR1 MGHRA and CDR2 YSYEKL. The V segment lost 8 bases and the J segment 7 bases; nucleotides outside the gene matches: 13. CDR3 amino acids: CASSSGTGGSREQYF. CDR3 DNA: TGCGCCAGCTCCTCCGGGACAGGGGGGTCGAGGGAGCAGTACTTC.

The V call is TRBV4-3, the J call TRBJ2-5, with D maybe TRBD1 (6 bases). V was trimmed by 2 bases and J by 4 bases, leaving 14 bases between them. The germline V gene encodes CDR1 LGHNA and CDR2 YSLEER. This CDR3 spans 15 amino acids. CDR3 sequence: CASSQNRESRETQYF. The CDR3 bases are TGCGCCAGCAGCCAAAACAGGGAATCCCGAGAGACCCAGTACTTC.

The V gene is TRBV6-2 or TRBV6-3, the J gene TRBJ2-6, with D unresolved. The CDR3 consists of 19 residues. V lost 1 base to trimming and J lost 0 bases, with 16 bases between them. The germline V gene encodes CDR1 MNHEY and CDR2 SVGEGT. In DNA, the CDR3 is TGTGCCAGCAGTTACTTATCTGTCGGCGGAAGCTCTGGGGCCAACGTCCTGACTTTC. Translation gives CASSYLSVGGSSGANVLTF.

Concerning this clonotype itself: The junction departs from the called germline gene at one end, perhaps through a read error. The rearrangement uses TRBV5-4 and TRBJ2-5, with D perhaps matching TRBD2 (5 bases). The CDR3 extends over 16 amino acids. CDR1 SGHNT and CDR2 YYREEE come from the germline V gene (reference sequence). In DNA, the CDR3 is TGTGTCAGCAGCGTCTCCGGGAACTCAGTACAAGAGACCCAGTACTTC. Protein sequence: CVSSVSGNSVQETQYF. Full variable domain (missing parts from reference TRBV5-4 and TRBJ2-5): ETGVTQSPTHLIKTRGQQVTLRCSSQSGHNTVSWYQQALGQGPQFIFQYYREEENGRGNFPPRFSGLQFPNYSSELNVNALELDDSALYLCVSSVSGNSVQETQYFGPGTRLLVL.

This clonotype has only a few counts. The V and J genes are TRBV7-6 and TRBJ2-5, with TRBD2 identical over 7 bases. The CDR3 has 17 residues. Germline values: CDR1 SGHVS, CDR2 FNYEAQ. With V trimmed by 1 base and J by 5 bases, 13 bases remained unmatched. CDR3 nucleotides: TGTGCCAGCAGCTTAGAAGTTGGGCTAGCGGCTCGCGAGACCCAGTACTTC. Protein: CASSLEVGLAARETQYF.

CDR3 loop: CASSDTRGDYEQYV. In nucleotides, the CDR3 is TGTGCCAGCAGTGATACCCGAGGGGACTACGAGCAGTACGTC. The chain employs TRBV28 and TRBJ2-7; tentatively, D is TRBD1 or TRBD2 (5 bases each). CDR3 length equals 14 residues. V gave up 5 bases and J gave up 3 bases, with 14 bases separating them. Germline V CDR1 and CDR2: MDHEN, SYDVKM.

The chain has TRBV19 and TRBJ1-1; D is possibly TRBD1 (5 bases). The CDR3 runs 15 residues. The V end was cut by 3 bases, the J end by 0 bases, with 11 bases between. CDR1 and CDR2 from the germline V gene are LNHDA and SQIVND (reference sequence). Here the CDR3 reads CASSIDDSLNTEAFF. DNA of the CDR3: TGTGCCAGTAGTATCGACGACAGCCTGAACACTGAAGCTTTCTTT.

As regards this clonotype: At one of its ends the junction is not consistent with the germline gene, which may arise from a read error. The chain employs TRBV2 and TRBJ1-1; no reliable D call. Germline lookup yields CDR1 SNHLY and CDR2 FYNNEI. This CDR3 has 17 residues. Here the CDR3 DNA reads TGTGCCAACAGTGAAACCAGCAACCTAAAACCGAACACTGAAGCTTTCTTT. This encodes CANSETSNLKPNTEAFF.

This clonotype occurred a few times. This CDR3 reads CAISEWTGSGNTIYF. The CDR3, as DNA: TGTGCCATCAGTGAGTGGACAGGCTCTGGAAACACCATATATTTT. The chain uses TRBV10-3 and TRBJ1-3, with TRBD1 matching 7 bases. V lost 1 base and J lost 0; bases outside the gene matches: 0. The CDR3 runs to 15 residues. Germline V gene data show CDR1 as ENHRY and CDR2 as SYGVKD.

V gene TRBV25-1 combines with J gene TRBJ1-2, with D perhaps TRBD1 (6 bases). This CDR3 is 13 amino acids long. Trimming shortened V by 8 bases and J by 8 bases, and 18 bases separated the two germline ends. Germline CDR1 is MGHDK and CDR2 is SYGVNS. The CDR3: CASSRGAQGGYTF. The DNA of the CDR3 is TGTGCCAGCTCCAGGGGCGCCCAAGGGGGCTACACCTTC.

This clonotype was observed a handful of times. The V call is TRBV6-1, the J call TRBJ2-5; 9 nucleotides line up with TRBD1. CDR1 is MNHNS, CDR2 SASEGT, per germline. This CDR3 has 14 residues. Germline trimming cut 6 bases from V and 2 bases from J; bases unmatched to any gene: 4. The CDR3 reads CASRGDRGQETQYF. The CDR3 DNA reads as TGTGCCAGCAGAGGAGACAGGGGGCAAGAGACCCAGTACTTC.